This T cell receptor (beta chain) was captured by sequencing in a study of blood T cell repertoires in COVID-19. Study processing details: Nucleated cell number was recorded as an estimate derived from reference gene primer amplification. TCRdb's copy holds only in-frame clones and misses some; the assay was immunoSEQ multiplex PCR. V, J and clone size are those of that table, while D and trimming were read from the DNA. Here the sample spans about 390,000 clones, around 87% being singletons. Trimming shortened V by 5 bases and J by 1 base, and 15 bases separated the two germline ends. The CDR3 covers 17 residues. Germline-derived CDR1 and CDR2 are SGHAT and FQNNGV.

The sequence derives from a woman aged 60 to 75 with COVID-19, enrolled during active disease. The chain joins TRBV11-2 to TRBJ2-6; tentative D call: TRBD2 (5 bases). Sequences were obtained from peripheral blood. CDR3 in amino acids: CASSPPGGGSGANVLTF. CDR3 coding DNA: TGTGCCAGCAGCCCCCCTGGCGGCGGGTCTGGGGCCAACGTCCTGACTTTC.